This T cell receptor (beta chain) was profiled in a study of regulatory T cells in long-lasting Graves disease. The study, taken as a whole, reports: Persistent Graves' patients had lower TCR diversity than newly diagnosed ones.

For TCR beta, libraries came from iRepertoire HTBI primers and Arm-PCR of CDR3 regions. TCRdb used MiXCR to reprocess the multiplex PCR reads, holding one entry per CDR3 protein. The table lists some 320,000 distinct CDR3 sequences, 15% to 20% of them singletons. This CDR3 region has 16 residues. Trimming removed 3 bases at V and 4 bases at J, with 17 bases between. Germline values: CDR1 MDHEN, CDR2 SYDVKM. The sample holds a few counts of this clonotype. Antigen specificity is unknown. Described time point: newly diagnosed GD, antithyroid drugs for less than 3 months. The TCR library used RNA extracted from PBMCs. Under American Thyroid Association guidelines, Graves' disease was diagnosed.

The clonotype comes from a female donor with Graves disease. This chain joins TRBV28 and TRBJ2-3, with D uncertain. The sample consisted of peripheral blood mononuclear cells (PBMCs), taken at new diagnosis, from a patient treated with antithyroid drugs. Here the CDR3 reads CASSFLSALFADTQYF. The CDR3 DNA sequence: TGTGCCAGCAGTTTTCTATCGGCCCTGTTTGCAGATACGCAGTATTTT.